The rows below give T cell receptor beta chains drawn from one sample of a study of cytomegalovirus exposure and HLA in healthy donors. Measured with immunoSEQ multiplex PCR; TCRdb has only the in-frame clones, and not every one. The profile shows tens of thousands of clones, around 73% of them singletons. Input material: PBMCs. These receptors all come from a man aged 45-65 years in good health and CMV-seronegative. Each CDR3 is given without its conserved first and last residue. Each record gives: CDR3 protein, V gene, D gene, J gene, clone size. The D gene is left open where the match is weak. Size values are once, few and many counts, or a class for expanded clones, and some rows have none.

CDR3 protein: ASSTRGNTIY
V gene: TRBV5-4
D gene: TRBD1
J gene: TRBJ1-3
clone size: .

CDR3 protein: SVEDRGGLNYGYT
V gene: TRBV29-1
D gene: .
J gene: TRBJ1-2
clone size: few

CDR3 protein: ASGEGVGPNSPLH
V gene: TRBV9
D gene: .
J gene: TRBJ1-6
clone size: once

CDR3 protein: ASLKAGGPETQY
V gene: TRBV28
D gene: TRBD2
J gene: TRBJ2-5
clone size: .

CDR3 protein: AWGEGAGEQY
V gene: TRBV30
D gene: .
J gene: TRBJ2-7
clone size: few

CDR3 protein: ASSDRGGSNQPQH
V gene: TRBV25-1
D gene: .
J gene: TRBJ1-5
clone size: once

CDR3 protein: ARGQGLTEAF
V gene: TRBV30
D gene: TRBD1
J gene: TRBJ1-1
clone size: .

CDR3 protein: ASSPDRGPNYGYT
V gene: TRBV5-1
D gene: TRBD1
J gene: TRBJ1-2
clone size: .

CDR3 protein: ASSASGRGDYEQY
V gene: TRBV7-9
D gene: TRBD2
J gene: TRBJ2-7
clone size: .

CDR3 protein: ASSLDRGNTGELF
V gene: TRBV5-1
D gene: TRBD1
J gene: TRBJ2-2
clone size: .

CDR3 protein: AWSVPRQGVGF
V gene: TRBV30
D gene: TRBD1
J gene: TRBJ2-1
clone size: .

CDR3 protein: ASSKLGLAGKAGELF
V gene: TRBV5-4
D gene: TRBD2
J gene: TRBJ2-2
clone size: .

CDR3 protein: ASSSSHRFLF
V gene: TRBV6-6
D gene: .
J gene: TRBJ1-4
clone size: .

CDR3 protein: SSSLVAGGPGELF
V gene: TRBV7-9
D gene: TRBD2
J gene: TRBJ2-2
clone size: .

CDR3 protein: ASSYSRTSGGHSQETQY
V gene: TRBV5-6
D gene: TRBD2
J gene: TRBJ2-5
clone size: .

CDR3 protein: ATHNRLSGNTIY
V gene: TRBV5-6
D gene: .
J gene: TRBJ1-3
clone size: .

CDR3 protein: SATPGQGEFETQY
V gene: TRBV29-1
D gene: TRBD1
J gene: TRBJ2-5
clone size: .

CDR3 protein: ASSSGGAVETQY
V gene: TRBV6-5
D gene: .
J gene: TRBJ2-5
clone size: .

CDR3 protein: ASSPRPGAKNIQY
V gene: TRBV14
D gene: .
J gene: TRBJ2-4
clone size: .

CDR3 protein: ASSRTVVAGGPNQETQY
V gene: TRBV27
D gene: TRBD2
J gene: TRBJ2-5
clone size: .

CDR3 protein: ASSLDKNYGYT
V gene: TRBV5-1
D gene: .
J gene: TRBJ1-2
clone size: .

CDR3 protein: ASTWGQGNTEAF
V gene: TRBV5-1
D gene: TRBD1
J gene: TRBJ1-1
clone size: .

CDR3 protein: ASSEGASEGYEQY
V gene: TRBV6-4
D gene: .
J gene: TRBJ2-7
clone size: .

CDR3 protein: ASSYGSGQY
V gene: TRBV6-5
D gene: .
J gene: TRBJ2-7
clone size: .

CDR3 protein: ASSLEGDSLLH
V gene: TRBV7-9
D gene: .
J gene: TRBJ1-6
clone size: .

CDR3 protein: ASSSLEAAQETQY
V gene: TRBV5-1
D gene: .
J gene: TRBJ2-5
clone size: .

CDR3 protein: ASSQRAGGREQY
V gene: TRBV4-2
D gene: TRBD2
J gene: TRBJ2-7
clone size: once

CDR3 protein: ASSFWTVGGLTEAF
V gene: TRBV27
D gene: .
J gene: TRBJ1-1
clone size: .

CDR3 protein: ASSLAIAGGQTGELF
V gene: TRBV5-1
D gene: TRBD2
J gene: TRBJ2-2
clone size: .

CDR3 protein: ASSPGGYEQY
V gene: TRBV5-6
D gene: .
J gene: TRBJ2-7
clone size: .

CDR3 protein: ASSYSTRNYGYT
V gene: TRBV6-5
D gene: .
J gene: TRBJ1-2
clone size: .

CDR3 protein: ASSLEDSSGNTIY
V gene: TRBV5-1
D gene: .
J gene: TRBJ1-3
clone size: once

CDR3 protein: ASTLGQGSPLH
V gene: TRBV5-6
D gene: TRBD1
J gene: TRBJ1-6
clone size: few

CDR3 protein: ASRGQIYEQY
V gene: TRBV6-1
D gene: .
J gene: TRBJ2-7
clone size: .

CDR3 protein: ASTSGGGTEAF
V gene: TRBV6-5
D gene: .
J gene: TRBJ1-1
clone size: .

CDR3 protein: ASSELSGGPYTDTQY
V gene: TRBV6-1
D gene: TRBD2
J gene: TRBJ2-3
clone size: few

CDR3 protein: ASSWGFRGEKLF
V gene: TRBV7-9
D gene: .
J gene: TRBJ1-4
clone size: .

CDR3 protein: ASRTGQANTIY
V gene: TRBV2
D gene: TRBD1
J gene: TRBJ1-3
clone size: few

CDR3 protein: ASSPRTGPQF
V gene: TRBV7-8
D gene: TRBD1
J gene: TRBJ2-1
clone size: .

CDR3 protein: ATSGQVGSYEQY
V gene: TRBV13
D gene: TRBD1
J gene: TRBJ2-7
clone size: .